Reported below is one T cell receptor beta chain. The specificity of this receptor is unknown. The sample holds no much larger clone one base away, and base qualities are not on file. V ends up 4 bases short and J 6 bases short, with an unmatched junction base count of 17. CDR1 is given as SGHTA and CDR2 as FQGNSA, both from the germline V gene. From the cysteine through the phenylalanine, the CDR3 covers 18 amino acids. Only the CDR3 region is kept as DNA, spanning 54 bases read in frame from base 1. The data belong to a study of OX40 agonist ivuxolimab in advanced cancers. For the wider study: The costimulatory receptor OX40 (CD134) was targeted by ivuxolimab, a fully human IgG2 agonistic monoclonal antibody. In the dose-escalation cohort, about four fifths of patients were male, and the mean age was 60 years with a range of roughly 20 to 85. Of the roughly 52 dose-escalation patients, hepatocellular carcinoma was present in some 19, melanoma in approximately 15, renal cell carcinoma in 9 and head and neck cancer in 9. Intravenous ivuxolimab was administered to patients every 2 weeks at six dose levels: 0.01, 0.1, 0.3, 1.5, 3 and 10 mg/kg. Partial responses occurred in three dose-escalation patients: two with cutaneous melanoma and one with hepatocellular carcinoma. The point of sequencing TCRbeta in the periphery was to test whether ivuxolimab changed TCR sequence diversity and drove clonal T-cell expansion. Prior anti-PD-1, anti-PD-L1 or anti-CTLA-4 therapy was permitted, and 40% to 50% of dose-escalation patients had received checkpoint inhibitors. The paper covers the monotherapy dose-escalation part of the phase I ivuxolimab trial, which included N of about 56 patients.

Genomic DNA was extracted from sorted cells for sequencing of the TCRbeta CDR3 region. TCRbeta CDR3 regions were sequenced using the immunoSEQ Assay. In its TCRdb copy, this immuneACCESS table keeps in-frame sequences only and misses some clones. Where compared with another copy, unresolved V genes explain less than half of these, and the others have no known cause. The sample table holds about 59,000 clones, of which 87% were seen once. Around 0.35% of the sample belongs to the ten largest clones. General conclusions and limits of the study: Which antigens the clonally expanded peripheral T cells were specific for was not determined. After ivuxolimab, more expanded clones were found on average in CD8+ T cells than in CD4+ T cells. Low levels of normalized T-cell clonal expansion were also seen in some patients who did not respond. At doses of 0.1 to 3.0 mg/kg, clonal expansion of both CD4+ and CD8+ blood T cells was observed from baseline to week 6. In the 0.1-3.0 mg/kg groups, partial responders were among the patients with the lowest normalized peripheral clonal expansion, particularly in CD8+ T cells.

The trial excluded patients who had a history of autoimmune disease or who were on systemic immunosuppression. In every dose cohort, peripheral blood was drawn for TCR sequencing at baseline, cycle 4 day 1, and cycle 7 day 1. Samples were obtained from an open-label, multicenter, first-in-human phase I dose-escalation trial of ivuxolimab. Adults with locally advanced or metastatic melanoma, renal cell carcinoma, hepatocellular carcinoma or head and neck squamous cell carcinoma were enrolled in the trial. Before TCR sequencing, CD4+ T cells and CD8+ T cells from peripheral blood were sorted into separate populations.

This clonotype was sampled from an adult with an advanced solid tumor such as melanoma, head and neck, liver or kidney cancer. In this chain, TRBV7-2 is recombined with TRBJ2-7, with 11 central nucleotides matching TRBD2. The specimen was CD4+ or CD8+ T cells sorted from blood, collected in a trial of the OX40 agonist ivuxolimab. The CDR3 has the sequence CASSSSPSGRYKSSEQYF. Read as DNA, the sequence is TGTGCCAGCAGCTCCTCGCCTAGCGGGAGGTACAAATCTTCCGAGCAGTACTTC. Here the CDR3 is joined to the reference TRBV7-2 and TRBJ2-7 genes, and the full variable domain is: GAGVSQSPSNKVTEKGKDVELRCDPISGHTALYWYRQSLGQGLEFLIYFQGNSAPDKSGLPSDRFSAERTGGSVSTLTIQRTQQEDSAVYLCASSSSPSGRYKSSEQYFGPGTRLTVT.